This T cell receptor beta chain was sequenced in a study of blood T cell repertoires in COVID-19. Study summary: T cells, B-cell-depleted T cells, or PBMCs supplied cDNA or gDNA.

Germline V gene data show CDR1 as SGHDT and CDR2 as YYEEEE. The length of the CDR3 is 14 residues. V dropped 0 bases and J dropped 7; count of bases not matched to a gene: 6. Participants were aged about 18 to 100 years from some 24 US areas. Membership in each cohort depended on participant-reported clinical history. Original handling: The assay estimated nucleated cells by amplifying reference gene primers. Some clones are missing from TCRdb's copy, which holds only in-frame ones; the method was immunoSEQ multiplex PCR. V, J and clone size reflect that table, while D and trimming were determined from the DNA. The table records about 310,000 clones, approximately 83% of them present only once.

Sequencing was carried out using PBMCs or T cells enriched from blood (not recorded which). The receptor was derived from a man aged 25 to 40 who had recovered from COVID-19. The rearrangement joins TRBV5-6 to TRBJ1-1, with 7 positions matching TRBD1. The CDR3 loop is CASSLDRGFGEAFF. In DNA form, the CDR3 reads TGTGCCAGCAGCTTGGACAGGGGCTTTGGTGAAGCTTTCTTT.